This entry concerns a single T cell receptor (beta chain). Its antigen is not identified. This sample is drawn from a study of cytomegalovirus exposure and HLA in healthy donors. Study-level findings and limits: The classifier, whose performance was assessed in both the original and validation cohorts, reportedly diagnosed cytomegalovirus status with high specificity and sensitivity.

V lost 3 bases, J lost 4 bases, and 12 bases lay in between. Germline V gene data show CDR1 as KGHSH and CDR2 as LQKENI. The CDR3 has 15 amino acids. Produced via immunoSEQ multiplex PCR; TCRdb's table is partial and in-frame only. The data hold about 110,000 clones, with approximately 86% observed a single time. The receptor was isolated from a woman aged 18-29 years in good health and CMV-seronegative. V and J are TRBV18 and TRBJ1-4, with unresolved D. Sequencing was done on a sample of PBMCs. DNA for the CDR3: TGTGCCAGCTCACCTAACCGACGGAGTAATGAAAAACTGTTTTTT. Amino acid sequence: CASSPNRRSNEKLFF.